Each of the 30 T cell receptor beta chains below was sequenced from the same sample in a study of cytomegalovirus exposure and HLA in healthy donors. The study ran its PCR with 60 Vbeta and 13 Jbeta primers. Clones were sequenced by immunoSEQ multiplex PCR, and TCRdb holds only the in-frame ones, with some missing. Of around 140,000 clones in the sample, about three quarters were seen once. Material for sequencing was PBMCs. Receptors originate from a man aged 50 or older in good health and CMV-seropositive.

This clone showed up just a few times. V and J are TRBV4-3 and TRBJ2-1, with D possibly TRBD1 on 6 matching bases. This CDR3 has 16 amino acids. V was clipped by 0 bases and J by 0 bases, with 9 bases between them. Germline V gene sequence: CDR1 LGHNA, CDR2 YSLEER. The CDR3: CASSQEQGGSYNEQFF. The CDR3, as DNA: TGCGCCAGCAGCCAAGAACAGGGTGGCTCCTACAATGAGCAGTTCTTC.

The chain couples TRBV5-1 to TRBJ2-1, with D tentatively TRBD2 (6 bases). Trimming stripped 3 bases from V and 9 bases from J, with 13 bases between. The CDR3 has 13 residues. Germline V CDR1 and CDR2: SGHRS, YFSETQ. The CDR3 reads CASSSTRGSEQFF. The CDR3 DNA follows: TGCGCCAGCAGCTCGACACGGGGGAGTGAGCAGTTCTTC.

The CDR3 is CASSESDRQNTEAFF. For the CDR3, the DNA is TGTGCCAGCAGTGAATCGGACAGACAGAACACTGAAGCTTTCTTT. This sequence joins TRBV6-1 and TRBJ1-1, with a tentative D call TRBD1 (6 bases). V was pared by 2 bases and J by 1 base, with 11 bases between. This CDR3 comprises 15 residues. Germline CDR1 and CDR2: MNHNS and SASEGT.

Only a few counts were recorded for this clone. The CDR3 is CASSLRTVGYTF. The CDR3 bases are TGTGCCAGCAGTTTACGGACAGTTGGCTACACCTTC. The rearrangement joins TRBV28 to TRBJ1-2; tentatively, D is TRBD1 (6 bases). The germline gives CDR1 MDHEN, CDR2 SYDVKM. The length of the CDR3 is 12 residues. The ends were cut back, 2 bases at V and 7 bases at J, with 8 bases in the middle.

This clone was counted a few times. This chain links TRBV7-9 with TRBJ2-7; 9 bases map to TRBD1. Trimming took 7 bases from V and 4 from J; bases not matched to a gene: 8. The CDR3 is 14 amino acids. CDR1 is SEHNR, CDR2 FQNEAQ, per germline (reference sequence). CDR3 coding DNA: TGTGCCAGCACCATGGGACAGGGAGTATACGAGCAGTACTTC. Translation gives CASTMGQGVYEQYF.

Remarks on this clone: At one end the junction does not follow the germline gene, possibly because of a read error. This chain links TRBV10-3 with TRBJ1-1; no clear D gene. The germline V gene has CDR1 ENHRY and CDR2 SYGVKD. The CDR3 has 13 amino acids. CDR3 region: CAIKIREAAEAFF. CDR3 nucleotides: TGTGCCATCAAAATTCGGGAGGCGGCTGAGGCTTTCTTT.

CDR3 region: CASSLRGDDYEQYF. The CDR3 DNA is TGTGCCAGCAGCTTACGTGGGGATGACTACGAGCAGTACTTC. The chain carries TRBV7-9 and TRBJ2-5; D unclear. The J call is uncertain, as TRBJ2-7 better fits the DNA end. The CDR3 covers 14 residues. Germline CDR1 and CDR2: SEHNR and FQNEAQ (reference sequence).

This clone was detected a few times. The rearrangement links TRBV6-5 to TRBJ1-1; D not resolved. Germline V gene sequence: CDR1 MNHEY, CDR2 SVGAGI. The V end was cut by 6 bases, the J end by 0 bases, with 11 bases between. The CDR3 contains 14 residues. The CDR3 coding sequence is TGTGCCAGCAGCCACAACGATATGAACACTGAAGCTTTCTTT. It codes for CASSHNDMNTEAFF.

As concerns this clone: The same CDR3 is also encoded by other DNA sequences in this sample. The chain joins TRBV29-1 to TRBJ1-2, with 7 bases matching TRBD1. The CDR3 covers 11 residues. CDR1 SQVTM and CDR2 ANQGSEA come from the germline V gene. The J segment lost 13 bases and the V segment lost 2 bases, leaving 7 bases of the junction unmatched. CDR3 protein: CSVERRTGGTF. CDR3 coding DNA: TGCAGCGTTGAAAGGCGGACAGGAGGCACCTTC.

This clone was observed a handful of times. This rearrangement joins TRBV29-1 to TRBJ2-6; weak D call: TRBD1 (5 bases). Germline CDR1 SQVTM, CDR2 ANQGSEA. Trimming cost V 4 bases and J 0 bases, with 13 bases left between them. CDR3 length: 16 amino acids. The CDR3 here is CSVAEGASSGANVLTF. For the CDR3, the DNA is TGCAGCGTTGCGGAAGGGGCCAGCTCTGGGGCCAACGTCCTGACTTTC.

The rearrangement joins TRBV4-1 to TRBJ1-1; a weak D match, TRBD1 (5 bases). The germline V and J ends were trimmed by 5 bases and 1 base, with 11 bases remaining between them. This CDR3 region has 14 residues. The germline V gene encodes CDR1 MGHRA and CDR2 YSYEKL. The CDR3 protein is CASSTERGNTEAFF. As DNA, the CDR3 is TGCGCCAGCAGCACAGAAAGGGGGAACACTGAAGCTTTCTTT.

As DNA, the CDR3 is TGTGCCATACGGACAGGGCTGGACACTGAAGCTTTCTTT. This codes for CAIRTGLDTEAFF. This rearrangement joins TRBV10-3 to TRBJ1-1; 8 positions match TRBD1. This CDR3 is built from 13 residues. CDR1 ENHRY and CDR2 SYGVKD come from the germline V gene. J was trimmed by 3 bases and V by 9 bases; bases with no gene match: 6.

The chain couples TRBV5-1 to TRBJ1-1, with 8 bases lining up with TRBD1. CDR1 is SGHRS and CDR2 is YFSETQ in the germline V gene. The CDR3 is made up of 15 amino acids. After removal of 2 bases from V and 0 bases from J, the junction contained 3 bases not matched to a gene. The CDR3 sequence is CASSFQGAMNTEAFF. The CDR3 DNA reads TGCGCCAGCAGCTTCCAGGGGGCGATGAACACTGAAGCTTTCTTT.

The chain employs TRBV5-1 and TRBJ2-3; the D is unclear. The germline V gene has CDR1 SGHRS and CDR2 YFSETQ. V shed 0 bases and J shed 2 bases, with 7 bases lying between them. The CDR3 spans 14 residues. The DNA for the CDR3 is TGCGCCAGCAGCTTGGGGCGGAACACAGATACGCAGTATTTT. This encodes CASSLGRNTDTQYF.

The genes are TRBV7-3 and TRBJ1-1; D not resolved. The ends were cut back, 2 bases at V and 5 bases at J, with 15 bases in the middle. From germline, CDR1 is SGHTA and CDR2 FQGTGA. The CDR3 sequence is 15 residues long. CDR3 in DNA: TGTGCCAGCAGCTTAGATGACACCCGCCCGACTGAAGCTTTCTTT. This sequence encodes CASSLDDTRPTEAFF. The full variable domain, with the rest looked up from reference TRBV7-3 and TRBJ1-1, is GAGVSQTPSNKVTEKGKYVELRCDPISGHTALYWYRQSLGQGPEFLIYFQGTGAADDSGLPNDRFFAVRPEGSVSTLKIQRTERGDSAVYLCASSLDDTRPTEAFFGQGTRLTVV.

This chain uses TRBV4-1 with TRBJ1-2; possible D gene TRBD1, 6 bases. The germline V gene encodes CDR1 MGHRA and CDR2 YSYEKL. The CDR3 covers 15 residues. Trimming shortened V by 3 bases and J by 14 bases, and 25 bases separated the two germline ends. The CDR3 region is CASSQSTGTNFNWTF. CDR3 DNA sequence: TGCGCCAGCAGCCAGTCGACAGGTACCAATTTCAACTGGACCTTC.

V is TRBV6-1 and J is TRBJ2-2; 10 bases line up with TRBD2. Germline V gives CDR1 MNHNS, CDR2 SASEGT. Germline trimming cut 4 bases from V and 1 base from J; bases unmatched to any gene: 3. CDR3 size: 16 residues. CDR3 nucleotides: TGTGCCAGCAGTGCGGTAGCGGGAGGGAACACCGGGGAGCTGTTTTTT. It yields the protein CASSAVAGGNTGELFF.

The rearrangement uses TRBV5-1 and TRBJ2-3, with D possibly TRBD2 on 6 matching bases. This CDR3 spans 14 amino acids. The germline V and J ends were trimmed by 4 bases and 14 bases, with 23 bases remaining between them. CDR1 is SGHRS and CDR2 is YFSETQ in the germline V gene. CDR3 loop: CASSARLSGDFSYF. The CDR3 nucleotides are TGCGCCAGCAGCGCCCGGCTATCCGGGGACTTTTCGTATTTT.

This clone was seen only a few times. This rearrangement joins TRBV10-3 to TRBJ2-7, with 13 bases matching TRBD2. With V trimmed by 3 bases and J by 0 bases, 8 bases remained unmatched. The CDR3 totals 18 residues. Germline V gene data show CDR1 as ENHRY and CDR2 as SYGVKD. The CDR3 nucleotides read TGTGCCATCAGTGACGCCGGGACTAGCGGGGCCAGCTCCTACGAGCAGTACTTC. It codes for CAISDAGTSGASSYEQYF.

This sequence joins TRBV19 and TRBJ2-2; D might be TRBD1 (5 bases). There are 15 residues in the CDR3. The V end was cut by 8 bases, the J end by 0 bases, with 13 bases between. Germline CDR1 is LNHDA and CDR2 is SQIVND (reference sequence). In DNA form, the CDR3 reads TGTGCCAGTGAGAGGCAGGGTGCGAACACCGGGGAGCTGTTTTTT. Its protein is CASERQGANTGELFF.

This clone was observed a single time. At one end, the junction sequence differs from germline, possibly due to a read error. The chain carries TRBV7-9 and TRBJ1-2; D may be TRBD1 (6 bases). In germline, CDR1 is SEHNR, CDR2 FQNEAQ (reference sequence). The CDR3 is 12 residues long. CDR3 DNA: TGTTCCAGCACCTCCGGGACATATGGCTACACCTTC. It translates to CSSTSGTYGYTF.

The genes are TRBV7-9 and TRBJ2-7; TRBD1 matches at 8 bases. Germline V gene sequence: CDR1 SEHNR, CDR2 FQNEAQ (reference sequence). The CDR3 is made up of 13 amino acids. The trim removed 5 bases at V and 4 bases at J, leaving 4 bases unmatched. The CDR3 sequence: CASSPGQGYEQYF. CDR3 coding DNA: TGTGCCAGCAGCCCCGGACAGGGTTACGAGCAGTACTTC.

CDR3 nucleotides: TGTGCCAGCAGCGACAACGCAGGGTATGACACTGAAGCTTTCTTT. The encoded protein is CASSDNAGYDTEAFF. The chain links TRBV7-9 to TRBJ1-1, with D tentatively TRBD1 (5 bases). The CDR3 runs 15 residues. Trimming took 5 bases from V and 3 from J, leaving 16 bases between them. Germline V gene lookup returns CDR1 SEHNR and CDR2 FQNEAQ (reference sequence).

This clone came up a few times. The rearrangement links TRBV10-2 to TRBJ1-2, with 7 bases aligning to TRBD1. V trimming: 7 bases; J trimming: 1 base; junction bases outside the gene matches: 9. CDR1 and CDR2 (germline): WSHSY, SAAADI. The CDR3 is 15 amino acids. The CDR3, as DNA: TGCGCCAGCAAGGAGGGGGCGCCTCATAACTATGGCTACACCTTC. Amino acids: CASKEGAPHNYGYTF.

The chain is built from TRBV6-5 and TRBJ1-1; D not resolved. The CDR3 totals 16 residues. Between the trimmed V and J ends, which lost 0 bases and 1 base, there was a span of 12 bases. The germline CDR1 and CDR2 sequences are MNHEY and SVGAGI. CDR3: CASSYSTGERNTEAFF. CDR3 DNA: TGTGCCAGCAGTTACTCAACCGGGGAGAGGAACACTGAAGCTTTCTTT.

This rearrangement joins TRBV14 to TRBJ1-1; D is uncertain. The V gene's germline CDR1 is SGHDN and CDR2 FVKESK. Trimming pared 3 bases from V and 7 bases from J, leaving 18 bases between. The CDR3 sequence is 15 residues long. The CDR3 loop reads CASSQRLVLGSEAFF. The DNA for the CDR3 is TGTGCCAGCAGCCAGCGGTTGGTATTAGGCAGTGAAGCTTTCTTT.

CDR3 region: CASSPRDSRSVGTQYF. CDR3 in DNA: TGTGCCAGCAGCCCGCGGGACTCTCGGAGTGTCGGGACCCAGTACTTC. The rearrangement joins TRBV5-5 to TRBJ2-5, with D tentatively TRBD2 (6 bases). The V gene lost 4 bases and the J gene lost 7 bases, with 23 bases spanning the gap. The CDR3 totals 16 residues. Germline loops: CDR1 SGHKS, CDR2 YYEKEE (reference sequence).

This chain joins TRBV5-1 and TRBJ1-1; maybe TRBD1 (5 bases). CDR3 length: 15 amino acids. Germline V gene data show CDR1 as SGHRS and CDR2 as YFSETQ. V was trimmed by 0 bases and J by 8 bases, leaving 17 bases between them. The CDR3 reads CASSLDPTGTYEAFF. CDR3 DNA: TGCGCCAGCAGCTTGGATCCCACAGGAACTTACGAAGCTTTCTTT.

This rearrangement joins TRBV29-1 to TRBJ2-7, with 11 nucleotides matching TRBD1. Germline values: CDR1 SQVTM, CDR2 ANQGSEA. This CDR3 is built from 16 residues. The V segment lost 5 bases and the J segment 3 bases; nucleotides outside the gene matches: 12. CDR3 residues: CSVSIGGTGGFYEQYF. Written as DNA, the CDR3 is TGCAGCGTTTCCATAGGGGGGACAGGGGGGTTCTACGAGCAGTACTTC.

In this sample, this clone turned up once. In the same sample, other DNA sequences code for this CDR3. The chain has TRBV5-1 and TRBJ1-1; TRBD1 is a possible D gene (6 bases). The CDR3 runs 14 residues. Germline assignment: CDR1 SGHRS and CDR2 YFSETQ. Trimming pared 2 bases from V and 4 bases from J, leaving 12 bases between. CDR3 residues: CASSFGTGSTEAFF. The DNA for the CDR3 is TGCGCCAGCAGCTTCGGAACAGGGAGCACTGAAGCTTTCTTT. The full variable domain, in which reference TRBV5-1 and TRBJ1-1 provide the parts outside the CDR3, is KAGVTQTPRYLIKTRGQQVTLSCSPISGHRSVSWYQQTPGQGLQFLFEYFSETQRNKGNFPGRFSGRQFSNSRSEMNVSTLELGDSALYLCASSFGTGSTEAFFGQGTRLTVV.